What follows is one T cell receptor beta chain and its context. The data belong to a study of tumor-infiltrating lymphocytes in oesophageal squamous cell carcinoma. TCRdb redid the calling of the PCR reads with MiXCR, one entry per CDR3 protein. This sample has over 10,000 distinct CDR3 sequences, with approximately 50% found just once. The length of the CDR3 is 18 residues. Germline lookup yields CDR1 SGHVS and CDR2 FQNEAQ. The V gene is TRBV7-8, the J gene TRBJ2-5; D possibly corresponds to TRBD2 (6 bases). The closer fit of TRBJ2-1 to the DNA end suggests the J call may be wrong. This clonotype was obtained from a female donor with esophageal squamous cell carcinoma. The material sequenced was esophageal tumor tissue. CDR3 protein: CASSLALPGALFRNEQFF. The CDR3 DNA is TGTGCCAGCAGCTTAGCCCTCCCGGGAGCCCTATTCCGCAATGAGCAGTTCTTC.